The following is a T cell receptor (beta chain) sequence with its context. Other DNA sequences from this sample encode an identical CDR3 as well. Those with alopecia areata gave lesional scalp punch biopsies and peripheral blood. The CDR3 spans 14 residues. Germline values: CDR1 MNHEY, CDR2 SMNVEV (reference sequence). Trimming took 6 bases from V and 0 from J, leaving 8 bases between them. The data derive from a study of CD8+ T cells in alopecia areata. In the study overall: Treated patients were dosed with oral tofacitinib, taking 5 to 10 mg twice daily.

It was cDNA, reverse transcribed from extracted RNA, that served as the sequencing template. Assay: immunoSEQ multiplex PCR; the TCRdb copy retains only in-frame clones and omits some. Here the sample spans 140,000 to 150,000 clones, about half being singletons. This chain uses TRBV27 with TRBJ2-2; D perhaps matches TRBD1 (5 bases). The sequence came from a human donor with alopecia areata. The sample here was CD4+ T cells sorted from blood, taken at week 0. The CDR3 DNA reads TGTGCCAGCAGGGGGCTCGCGAACACCGGGGAGCTGTTTTTT. It encodes CASRGLANTGELFF.